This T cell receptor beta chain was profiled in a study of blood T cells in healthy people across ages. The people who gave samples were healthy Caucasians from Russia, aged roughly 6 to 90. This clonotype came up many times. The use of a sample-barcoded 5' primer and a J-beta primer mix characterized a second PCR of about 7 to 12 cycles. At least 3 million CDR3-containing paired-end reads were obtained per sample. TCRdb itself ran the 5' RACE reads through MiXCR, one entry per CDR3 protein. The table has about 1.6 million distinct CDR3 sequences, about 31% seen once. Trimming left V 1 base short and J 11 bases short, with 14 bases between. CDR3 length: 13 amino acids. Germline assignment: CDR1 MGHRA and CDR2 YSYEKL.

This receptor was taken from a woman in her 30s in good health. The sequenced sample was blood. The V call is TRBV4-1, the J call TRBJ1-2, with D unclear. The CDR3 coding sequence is TGCGCCAGCAGCCAAGTACCCGCAACGAAATACACCTTC. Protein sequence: CASSQVPATKYTF.